This TCR beta chain was sequenced in a study of T cell clonality in common variable immunodeficiency. The table lists this clone with a few counts. Antigen specificity is unknown. The read is 3 residues too short to cover the CDR3 end, so that end is filled in from the germline J gene. General study findings and limits: Common variable immunodeficiency TCR beta sequences reportedly had fewer deletions and N-nucleotide insertions.

The table came from immunoSEQ multiplex PCR; TCRdb's copy has only in-frame clones and leaves some out. Singletons are absent from the sample, which has more than 30,000 clones. Trimming cost V 9 bases and J 1 base, with 6 bases left between them. Germline CDR1 is SNHLY and CDR2 is FYNNEI. The CDR3 spans 12 residues. Sample: peripheral blood mononuclear cells. The clonotype originates from a human donor with common variable immunodeficiency. V and J are TRBV2 and TRBJ2-2; D is possibly TRBD1 (6 bases). CDR3 bases read: TGTGCCAGGGGACAGAACACCGGGGAG. This sequence encodes CARGQNTGE. The full-length CDR3 reads as CARGQNTGELFF. Looking up the rest from reference TRBV2 and TRBJ2-2 gives the full variable domain: EPEVTQTPSHQVTQMGQEVILRCVPISNHLYFYWYRQILGQKVEFLVSFYNNEISEKSEIFDDQFSVERPDGSNFTLKIRSTKLEDSAMYFCARGQNTGELFFGEGSRLTVL.